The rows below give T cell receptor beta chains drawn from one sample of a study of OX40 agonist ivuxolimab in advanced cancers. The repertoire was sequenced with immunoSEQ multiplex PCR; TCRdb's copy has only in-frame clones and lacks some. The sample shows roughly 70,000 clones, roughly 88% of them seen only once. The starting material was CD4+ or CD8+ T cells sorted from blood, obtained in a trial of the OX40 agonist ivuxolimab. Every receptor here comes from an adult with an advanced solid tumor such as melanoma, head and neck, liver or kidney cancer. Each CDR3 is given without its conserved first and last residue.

CDR3: ATSTLTVGNEQY
J: TRBJ2-7
V: TRBV15

CDR3: ASSLAGQGALAQY
J: TRBJ2-5
V: TRBV5-1

CDR3: ASSWQGSNYGYT
J: TRBJ1-2
V: TRBV7-8

CDR3: ASSRLQALNTEAF
J: TRBJ1-1
V: TRBV18

CDR3: ASSLRPPPSTDTQY
J: TRBJ2-3
V: TRBV11-2

CDR3: ASSGAWGATDTQY
J: TRBJ2-3
V: TRBV6-5

CDR3: ASSGRTVVANYGYT
J: TRBJ1-2
V: TRBV7-2

CDR3: ASSQVEQGNQPQH
J: TRBJ1-5
V: TRBV4-1

CDR3: ASSLEREREQY
J: TRBJ2-7
V: TRBV5-1

CDR3: ASSQDADPWSTDTQY
J: TRBJ2-3
V: TRBV4-1

CDR3: ASSEWVAGATDTQY
J: TRBJ2-3
V: TRBV6-1

CDR3: ASSLDRSYGYT
J: TRBJ1-2
V: TRBV5-1

CDR3: SAGHNTEAF
J: TRBJ1-1
V: TRBV20-1

CDR3: ASGGGSHTQY
J: TRBJ2-3
V: TRBV25-1

CDR3: ASIYRVGANYGYT
J: TRBJ1-2
V: TRBV19

CDR3: AISQGGQETQY
J: TRBJ2-5
V: TRBV10-3

CDR3: ASSPGRMNTEAF
J: TRBJ1-1
V: TRBV2

CDR3: ASSQGAATWGNTGELF
J: TRBJ2-2
V: TRBV4-1

CDR3: ASTTGRDYGYT
J: TRBJ1-2
V: TRBV6-5

CDR3: ASSLPHSRGTIRGYT
J: TRBJ1-2
V: TRBV5-6

CDR3: SSGRQVLGTEAF
J: TRBJ1-1
V: TRBV29-1

CDR3: SGRTSGVGEQF
J: TRBJ2-1
V: TRBV29-1

CDR3: ASRSGTDTQY
J: TRBJ2-3
V: TRBV28

CDR3: ASSAFSGSYEQY
J: TRBJ2-7
V: TRBV6-1

CDR3: ASSPGSGETQY
J: TRBJ2-5
V: TRBV5-1

CDR3: ASSLMTGADEAF
J: TRBJ1-1
V: TRBV7-9

CDR3: ASSLGLAGTGELF
J: TRBJ2-2
V: TRBV5-6

CDR3: ASSSSGPQGTQY
J: TRBJ2-3
V: TRBV5-6

CDR3: ASSLSSHQPQH
J: TRBJ1-5
V: TRBV5-8

CDR3: ATSLRDRVYEQY
J: TRBJ2-7
V: TRBV15

CDR3: ASSVRGRDTEAF
J: TRBJ1-1
V: TRBV6-1

CDR3: ASSSPQGSLGKLF
J: TRBJ1-4
V: TRBV28

CDR3: ASSIWGGETQY
J: TRBJ2-5
V: TRBV19

CDR3: ASSFSLVAGAISYEQY
J: TRBJ2-7
V: TRBV5-4

CDR3: ASILGQINTEAF
J: TRBJ1-1
V: TRBV7-9

CDR3: AGKKGLDYNEQF
J: TRBJ2-1
V: TRBV2

CDR3: ASRLTGPNTEAF
J: TRBJ1-1
V: TRBV19

CDR3: ASSFLTGYNEKLF
J: TRBJ1-4
V: TRBV5-1

CDR3: ASSVGGTGAHEQY
J: TRBJ2-7
V: TRBV9

CDR3: ASSYTTGRQETQY
J: TRBJ2-5
V: TRBV6-5

CDR3: ASSGQGNAGNTIY
J: TRBJ1-3
V: TRBV2

CDR3: ASSPPGWAQETQY
J: TRBJ2-5
V: TRBV18

CDR3: ASKDTGQLTGELF
J: TRBJ2-2
V: TRBV6-1

CDR3: ASSEGIHTDTQY
J: TRBJ2-3
V: TRBV6-1

CDR3: ASSHGTSHTDTQY
J: TRBJ2-3
V: TRBV14

CDR3: ASSTQLGNTEAF
J: TRBJ1-1
V: TRBV6-1

CDR3: ASTPQGLSEAF
J: TRBJ1-1
V: TRBV5-5

CDR3: ASSLTQGDTIY
J: TRBJ1-3
V: TRBV7-9

CDR3: ASSILFSQGGSNQPQH
J: TRBJ1-5
V: TRBV19

CDR3: SVVSVYGYT
J: TRBJ1-2
V: TRBV29-1

CDR3: ASRALTDGYT
J: TRBJ1-2
V: TRBV2

CDR3: ASSDPGHINQPQH
J: TRBJ1-5
V: TRBV6-1

CDR3: ASSSGLWTGANYGYT
J: TRBJ1-2
V: TRBV5-4